These T cell receptor beta chains were read from a single sample in a study of blood T cell repertoires in COVID-19. Using immunoSEQ multiplex PCR, the repertoire was profiled, and TCRdb retains in-frame clones only, with some absent. Of 100,000 to 150,000 clones in the sample, about 84% were seen once. Sequencing input: peripheral blood. Receptor source: a woman aged 55-75 years with acute or convalescent COVID-19. Each CDR3 is given with its conserved first and last residue. Each record gives: V gene, clone size, D gene, J gene, CDR3 length, CDR3 protein, CDR3 DNA. D genes are given only for firm matches. Rows may omit the clone size; those that give it use once, few, many or a size class.

v_gene: TRBV9
abundance: .
d_gene: .
j_gene: TRBJ1-2
len: 18
CDR3aa: CASSVSSTGLIANYGYTF
CDR3nt: TGTGCCAGCAGCGTATCCTCGACAGGACTTATAGCTAACTATGGCTACACCTTC

v_gene: TRBV18
abundance: once
d_gene: .
j_gene: TRBJ2-5
len: 15
CDR3aa: CASSPEGPTQETQYF
CDR3nt: TGTGCCAGCTCACCAGAGGGTCCTACTCAAGAGACCCAGTACTTC

v_gene: TRBV27
abundance: .
d_gene: .
j_gene: TRBJ1-2
len: 15
CDR3aa: CASSLGQGRRYGYTF
CDR3nt: TGTGCCAGCAGTTTGGGGCAGGGCCGCCGCTATGGCTACACCTTC

v_gene: TRBV5-8
abundance: few
d_gene: .
j_gene: TRBJ1-5
len: 13
CDR3aa: CASSLYRGQPQHF
CDR3nt: TGTGCCAGCAGCTTGTATCGGGGTCAGCCCCAGCATTTT

v_gene: TRBV19
abundance: once
d_gene: TRBD2
j_gene: TRBJ2-1
len: 15
CDR3aa: CASADTSGGYNEQFF
CDR3nt: TGTGCCAGCGCCGACACTAGCGGGGGGTACAATGAGCAGTTCTTC

v_gene: TRBV14
abundance: once
d_gene: .
j_gene: TRBJ2-5
len: 12
CDR3aa: CASSRFRETQYF
CDR3nt: TGTGCCAGCAGCCGATTTAGAGAGACCCAGTACTTC

v_gene: TRBV4-1
abundance: .
d_gene: .
j_gene: TRBJ1-4
len: 16
CDR3aa: CASSQDGGRTNEKLFF
CDR3nt: TGCGCCAGCAGCCAAGATGGGGGGAGGACTAATGAAAAACTGTTTTTT

v_gene: TRBV6-5
abundance: once
d_gene: TRBD1
j_gene: TRBJ1-2
len: 15
CDR3aa: CASSPTGAANYGYTF
CDR3nt: TGTGCCAGCAGCCCCACAGGGGCAGCTAACTATGGCTACACCTTC

v_gene: TRBV14
abundance: .
d_gene: .
j_gene: TRBJ2-1
len: 12
CDR3aa: CASSRNQREQFF
CDR3nt: TGTGCCAGCAGCCGAAATCAGAGGGAGCAGTTCTTC

v_gene: TRBV24-1
abundance: .
d_gene: TRBD1
j_gene: TRBJ1-2
len: 16
CDR3aa: CATSDRSGQVNDGYTF
CDR3nt: TGTGCCACCAGTGATAGATCAGGACAGGTTAACGATGGCTACACCTTC

v_gene: TRBV28
abundance: .
d_gene: .
j_gene: TRBJ1-2
len: 12
CDR3aa: CASRETGVLYTF
CDR3nt: TGTGCCAGCAGGGAAACGGGGGTCCTCTACACCTTC

v_gene: TRBV11-2
abundance: .
d_gene: TRBD1
j_gene: TRBJ1-6
len: 17
CDR3aa: CASRSGTGVTYNSPLHF
CDR3nt: TGTGCCAGCAGGAGCGGGACAGGGGTCACCTATAATTCACCCCTCCACTTT

v_gene: TRBV4-1
abundance: .
d_gene: .
j_gene: TRBJ1-2
len: 15
CDR3aa: CASSQEQAASYGYTF
CDR3nt: TGCGCCAGCAGCCAAGAACAGGCAGCCTCCTATGGCTACACCTTC

v_gene: TRBV27
abundance: .
d_gene: TRBD2
j_gene: TRBJ2-3
len: 17
CDR3aa: CASSTPYSGGAADTQYF
CDR3nt: TGTGCCAGCAGTACCCCCTATAGCGGGGGGGCGGCAGATACGCAGTATTTT

v_gene: TRBV6-2/TRBV6-3
abundance: .
d_gene: TRBD1
j_gene: TRBJ1-5
len: 14
CDR3aa: CASSYQGGGQPQHF
CDR3nt: TGTGCCAGCAGTTACCAGGGGGGTGGACAGCCCCAGCATTTT

v_gene: TRBV5-4
abundance: .
d_gene: .
j_gene: TRBJ1-6
len: 14
CDR3aa: CASSFARDYSPLHF
CDR3nt: TGTGCCAGCAGCTTCGCCAGGGATTATTCACCCCTCCACTTT

v_gene: TRBV21-1
abundance: .
d_gene: .
j_gene: TRBJ1-1
len: 16
CDR3aa: CASSKDPRQLNTEAFF
CDR3nt: TGTGCCAGCAGCAAAGACCCCCGACAGTTGAACACTGAAGCTTTCTTT

v_gene: TRBV7-9
abundance: .
d_gene: TRBD1
j_gene: TRBJ1-2
len: 17
CDR3aa: CASSLGSGTGVKGGYTF
CDR3nt: TGTGCCAGCAGCTTAGGGTCCGGGACAGGGGTGAAAGGAGGCTACACCTTC

v_gene: TRBV15
abundance: .
d_gene: .
j_gene: TRBJ1-3
len: 15
CDR3aa: CATSRGPISGNTIYF
CDR3nt: TGTGCCACCAGCAGAGGGCCGATCTCTGGAAACACCATATATTTT

v_gene: TRBV11-2
abundance: once
d_gene: .
j_gene: TRBJ1-2
len: 14
CDR3aa: CASSLDGGSGGYTF
CDR3nt: TGTGCCAGCAGCTTAGATGGGGGGTCTGGTGGCTACACCTTC

v_gene: TRBV3-1/TRBV3-2
abundance: .
d_gene: .
j_gene: TRBJ1-2
len: 14
CDR3aa: CASSQDGARRSYTF
CDR3nt: TGTGCCAGCAGCCAAGATGGGGCGCGTAGGAGCTACACCTTC

v_gene: TRBV19
abundance: few
d_gene: .
j_gene: TRBJ1-4
len: 13
CDR3aa: CASSMSIREKLFF
CDR3nt: TGTGCCAGTAGTATGAGCATTCGGGAAAAACTGTTTTTT

v_gene: TRBV29-1
abundance: .
d_gene: .
j_gene: TRBJ1-2
len: 12
CDR3aa: CSVDRFNYGYTF
CDR3nt: TGCAGCGTTGACAGATTTAACTATGGCTACACCTTC

v_gene: TRBV6-5
abundance: .
d_gene: .
j_gene: TRBJ1-1
len: 12
CDR3aa: CASTGSWSEAFF
CDR3nt: TGTGCCAGCACGGGGTCCTGGAGTGAAGCTTTCTTT

v_gene: TRBV4-2
abundance: few
d_gene: .
j_gene: TRBJ1-2
len: 18
CDR3aa: CASSQGNVVQGLNYGYTF
CDR3nt: TGTGCCAGCAGCCAAGGAAATGTAGTCCAGGGCCTTAACTATGGCTACACCTTC

v_gene: TRBV5-5
abundance: .
d_gene: TRBD1
j_gene: TRBJ2-1
len: 15
CDR3aa: CASSSGQGRNNEQFF
CDR3nt: TGTGCCAGCAGCTCTGGACAGGGACGGAACAATGAGCAGTTCTTC

v_gene: TRBV5-4
abundance: .
d_gene: TRBD1
j_gene: TRBJ1-3
len: 16
CDR3aa: CASTTSDRASGNTIYF
CDR3nt: TGTGCCAGCACCACCTCAGACAGGGCCTCTGGAAACACCATATATTTT

v_gene: TRBV7-9
abundance: .
d_gene: .
j_gene: TRBJ1-1
len: 15
CDR3aa: CASSLGFTANTEAFF
CDR3nt: TGTGCCAGCAGCTTAGGTTTCACAGCTAACACTGAAGCTTTCTTT

v_gene: TRBV30
abundance: .
d_gene: .
j_gene: TRBJ1-2
len: 13
CDR3aa: CAWSSTAVYGYTF
CDR3nt: TGTGCCTGGAGTTCGACAGCCGTTTATGGCTACACCTTC

v_gene: TRBV5-6
abundance: .
d_gene: .
j_gene: TRBJ1-2
len: 14
CDR3aa: CASSRVELPRGYTF
CDR3nt: TGTGCCAGCAGCCGCGTTGAGCTCCCTAGGGGCTACACCTTC

v_gene: TRBV5-1
abundance: .
d_gene: .
j_gene: TRBJ1-2
len: 15
CDR3aa: CASSPWGRVGDGYTF
CDR3nt: TGCGCCAGCAGCCCCTGGGGTCGGGTAGGGGATGGCTACACCTTC

v_gene: TRBV28
abundance: .
d_gene: .
j_gene: TRBJ1-6
len: 15
CDR3aa: CASRLTGTGQRPLHF
CDR3nt: TGTGCCAGCAGACTAACCGGGACTGGGCAAAGACCCCTCCACTTT

v_gene: TRBV2
abundance: .
d_gene: TRBD1
j_gene: TRBJ1-1
len: 15
CDR3aa: CASSRSTGVGTEAFF
CDR3nt: TGTGCCAGCAGTCGCTCGACAGGGGTGGGCACTGAAGCTTTCTTT

v_gene: TRBV5-1
abundance: .
d_gene: .
j_gene: TRBJ1-1
len: 15
CDR3aa: CASSLVSGMVSEAFF
CDR3nt: TGCGCCAGCAGCTTGGTTTCAGGGATGGTCTCTGAAGCTTTCTTT

v_gene: TRBV5-1
abundance: .
d_gene: TRBD1
j_gene: TRBJ1-4
len: 15
CDR3aa: CASSLAGTGEEKLFF
CDR3nt: TGCGCCAGCAGCTTGGCCGGGACAGGGGAGGAAAAACTGTTTTTT

v_gene: TRBV2
abundance: .
d_gene: .
j_gene: TRBJ1-1
len: 14
CDR3aa: CASLLGGRNTEAFF
CDR3nt: TGTGCCAGCCTTCTGGGGGGGCGGAACACTGAAGCTTTCTTT

v_gene: TRBV5-1
abundance: .
d_gene: TRBD1
j_gene: TRBJ2-2
len: 14
CDR3aa: CASSGTGGTGELFF
CDR3nt: TGCGCCAGCAGCGGGACAGGAGGCACCGGGGAGCTGTTTTTT

v_gene: TRBV5-1
abundance: .
d_gene: .
j_gene: TRBJ1-6
len: 15
CDR3aa: CASSLQGFYNSPLHF
CDR3nt: TGCGCCAGCAGCTTACAGGGTTTCTATAATTCACCCCTCCACTTT